This T cell receptor (beta chain) appears in the sequencing data of a study of OX40 agonist ivuxolimab in advanced cancers. Overall study: Treatment received earlier with anti-PD-1, anti-PD-L1 or anti-CTLA-4 agents was allowed, and over 30% had some. Partial response was recorded in three patients: one hepatocellular carcinoma and two cutaneous melanoma cases. Whole-study results and caveats: At doses 0.1 to 3.0 mg/kg, CD4+ and CD8+ clones expanded.

V was clipped by 1 base and J by 3 bases, with 7 bases between them. This CDR3 is 14 amino acids long. Germline V gene data show CDR1 as SGHAT and CDR2 as FQNNGV. TCRdb keeps only in-frame clones here, not all; method: immunoSEQ multiplex PCR. Of 40,000 to 60,000 clones in the sample, 80% to 90% are singletons; the top ten hold approximately 11%. Comments on this clone: What it binds is not known.

The source of this sequence is an adult with an advanced solid tumor such as melanoma, head and neck, liver or kidney cancer. The rearrangement links TRBV11-2 to TRBJ1-3, with D tentatively TRBD1 (5 bases). The sequencing here drew on CD4+ or CD8+ T cells sorted from blood, taken in a trial of the OX40 agonist ivuxolimab. DNA of the CDR3: TGTGCCAGCAGCTTAGGACAGCATGGAAACACCATATATTTT. Amino acid sequence: CASSLGQHGNTIYF.